Included here is one T cell receptor (beta chain) sequence, with context. Antigen: not known. Only CD45RO-negative cells positively selected for CCR7 counted as naive CD8 cells, so terminally differentiated effector memory CD45RA+ cells were excluded. The sample originates from a study of shared clonotypes between healthy human individuals. Libraries were prepared by immunoSEQ multiplex PCR; TCRdb keeps only in-frame clonotypes and omits some of them. In the table there are 760,000 or so clones, around 96% of which are singletons. General study results and limits: The generation probabilities recorded for non-shared clonotypes fell below those of clonotypes shared by all four donors.

This CDR3 has 13 amino acids. Trimming removed 0 bases at V and 6 bases at J, with 9 bases between. Germline V CDR1 and CDR2: SGHDT, YYEEEE. The chain joins TRBV5-6 to TRBJ1-2; D not resolved. This receptor was taken from a man aged 25-40 years in good health. The material sequenced was naive CD8+ T cells sorted from blood. The CDR3 DNA is TGTGCCAGCAGCTTGGAGGTCCTGGATGGCTACACCTTC. The encoded protein is CASSLEVLDGYTF.